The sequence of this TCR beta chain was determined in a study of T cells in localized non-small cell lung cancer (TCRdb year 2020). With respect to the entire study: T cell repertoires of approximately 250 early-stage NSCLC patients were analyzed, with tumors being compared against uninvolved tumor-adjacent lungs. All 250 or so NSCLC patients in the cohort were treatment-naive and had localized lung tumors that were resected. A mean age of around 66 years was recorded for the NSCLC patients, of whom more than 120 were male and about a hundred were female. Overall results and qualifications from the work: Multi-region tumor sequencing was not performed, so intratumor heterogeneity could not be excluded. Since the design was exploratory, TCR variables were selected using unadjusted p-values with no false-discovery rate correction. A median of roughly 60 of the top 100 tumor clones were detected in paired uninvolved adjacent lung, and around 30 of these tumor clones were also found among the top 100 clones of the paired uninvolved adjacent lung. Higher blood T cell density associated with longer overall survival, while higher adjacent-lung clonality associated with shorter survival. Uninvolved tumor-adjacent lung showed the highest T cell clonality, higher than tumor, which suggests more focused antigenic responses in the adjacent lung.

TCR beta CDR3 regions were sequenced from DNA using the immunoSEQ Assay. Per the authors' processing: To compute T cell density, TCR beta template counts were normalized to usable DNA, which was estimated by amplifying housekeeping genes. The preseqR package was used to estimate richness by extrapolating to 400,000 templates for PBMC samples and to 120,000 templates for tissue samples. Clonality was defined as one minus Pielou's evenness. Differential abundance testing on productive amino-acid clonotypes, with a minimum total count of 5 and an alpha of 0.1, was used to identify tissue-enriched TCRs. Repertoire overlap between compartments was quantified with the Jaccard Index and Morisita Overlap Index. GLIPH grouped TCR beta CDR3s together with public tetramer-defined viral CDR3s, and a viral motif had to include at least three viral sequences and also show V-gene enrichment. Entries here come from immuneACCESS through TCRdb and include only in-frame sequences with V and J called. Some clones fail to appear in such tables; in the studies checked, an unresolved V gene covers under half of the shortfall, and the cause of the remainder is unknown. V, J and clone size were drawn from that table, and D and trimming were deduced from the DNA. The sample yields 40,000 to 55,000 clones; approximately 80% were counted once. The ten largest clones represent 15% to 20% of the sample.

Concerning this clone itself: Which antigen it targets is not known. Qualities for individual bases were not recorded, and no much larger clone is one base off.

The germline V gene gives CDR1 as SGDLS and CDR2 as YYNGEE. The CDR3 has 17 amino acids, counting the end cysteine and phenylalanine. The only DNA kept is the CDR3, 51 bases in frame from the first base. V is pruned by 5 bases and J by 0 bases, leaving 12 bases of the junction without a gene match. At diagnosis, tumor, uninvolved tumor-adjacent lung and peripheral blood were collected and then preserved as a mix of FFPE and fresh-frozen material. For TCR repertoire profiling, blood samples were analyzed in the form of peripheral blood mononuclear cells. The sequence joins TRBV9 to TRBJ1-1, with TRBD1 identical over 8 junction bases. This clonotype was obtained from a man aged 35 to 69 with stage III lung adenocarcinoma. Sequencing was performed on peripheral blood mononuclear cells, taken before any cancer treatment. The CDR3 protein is CASSATGGRNMNTEAFF. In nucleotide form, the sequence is TGTGCCAGCAGTGCCACAGGGGGGAGGAACATGAACACTGAAGCTTTCTTT.